This T cell receptor beta chain was documented in a study of blood T cells in healthy people across ages. Points from the study as a whole: Correlation between TCR beta diversity and naive T cell percentage was strong. Across the age range, TCR beta diversity per million T cells fell in a roughly linear way.

As concerns this clonotype: Its antigen is as yet unknown.

PCR was performed a second time for about 7 to 12 cycles using a sample-barcoded 5' primer and a J-beta primer mix. TCRdb analysed the 5' RACE reads with MiXCR anew, one entry per CDR3 protein. Here the sample spans some 670,000 distinct CDR3 sequences, roughly half being singletons. The source is a woman older than 75 in good health. Sequencing was performed on blood.

In DNA form, the CDR3 reads TGTGCCAGCAGCGGCGGGACTGGACGGGATACGCAGTATTTT. Translation: CASSGGTGRDTQYF. The J gene is TRBJ2-3, the V gene TRBV9; a weak D match, TRBD2 (6 bases). The CDR3 runs to 14 residues. Germline CDR1 is SGDLS and CDR2 is YYNGEE. V was clipped by 3 bases and J by 6 bases, with 14 bases between them. The variable domain in full, with the rest retrieved from reference TRBV9 and TRBJ2-3, is DSGVTQTPKHLITATGQRVTLRCSPRSGDLSVYWYQQSLDQGLQFLIQYYNGEERAKGNILERFSAQQFPDLHSELNLSSLELGDSALYFCASSGGTGRDTQYFGPGTRLTVL.